These 10 T cell receptor beta chains share one sample of origin, sequenced in a study of regulatory T cells in long-lasting Graves disease. Time point noted: newly diagnosed GD, antithyroid drugs for less than 3 months. Following extraction of RNA from PBMCs, that RNA was used to make the TCR library. The TCR beta library used iRepertoire HTBI primers with Arm-PCR amplification of CDR3. Via MiXCR, TCRdb re-called the multiplex PCR reads, giving one row per CDR3 protein. The table has under 500,000 distinct CDR3 sequences, less than 20% seen once. These records were also assigned to another study, of T cells in Graves' hyperthyroidism and ophthalmopathy.

The material sequenced was peripheral blood mononuclear cells (PBMCs), taken at new diagnosis, from a patient treated with antithyroid drugs. All receptors derive from a woman in her twenties or thirties with Graves disease.

This clonotype was counted at least ten times. CDR3 region: CAWSVLVNTEAFF. As DNA, the CDR3 is TGTGCCTGGAGTGTACTTGTGAACACTGAAGCTTTCTTT. This chain uses TRBV30 with TRBJ1-1; no clear D gene. This CDR3 spans 13 amino acids. Germline V gene data show CDR1 as GTSNPN and CDR2 as SVGIG (reference sequence). Trimming took off 0 bases at V and 0 bases at J, with 5 bases between the two ends.

For this clonotype: One base away lies a much larger clone, so this may be a sequencing read error. The rearrangement links TRBV7-9 to TRBJ2-3, with D uncertain. The CDR3 sequence is 14 residues long. Per germline, CDR1 SEHNR and CDR2 FQNEAQ (reference sequence). Trimming took off 3 bases at V and 4 bases at J, with 11 bases between the two ends. CDR3 coding DNA: TGTGCCAGCAGCTTCGTCCCCAGCGCAGATACGCAGTATTTT. It encodes CASSFVPSADTQYF.

This clonotype was counted between two and nine times. The chain has TRBV12-3 or TRBV12-4 and TRBJ2-3, with 8 bases lining up with TRBD1. V trimming: 4 bases; J trimming: 6 bases; junction bases outside the gene matches: 9. The CDR3 is 15 amino acids. CDR3 in DNA: TGTGCCAGCAGTTCCCGGCGACAGGGGTTGGATACGCAGTATTTT. Its translation: CASSSRRQGLDTQYF.

V usage is TRBV2 and J usage is TRBJ1-1; possible D gene TRBD1, 6 bases. V lost 6 bases, J lost 6 bases, and 14 bases lay in between. The V gene's germline CDR1 is SNHLY and CDR2 FYNNEI. This CDR3 spans 13 amino acids. As DNA, the CDR3 is TGTGCCAGCAGGGCAAACGGGGGCTCTGAAGCTTTCTTT. This codes for CASRANGGSEAFF.

This clonotype was seen ten or more times. The CDR3 sequence: CASSYSRESSYEQYF. For the CDR3, the DNA is TGTGCCAGCAGTTACTCAAGGGAGAGCTCCTACGAGCAGTACTTC. V and J are TRBV6-5 and TRBJ2-7, with D maybe TRBD2 (5 bases). CDR1 is MNHEY and CDR2 is SVGAGI in the germline V gene. V was clipped by 0 bases and J by 0 bases, with 9 bases between them. This CDR3 comprises 15 residues.

This clonotype was recorded only once. V and J are TRBV2 and TRBJ2-5; TRBD2 agrees at 11 bases. The length of the CDR3 is 15 residues. The J segment lost 3 bases and the V segment lost 0 bases, leaving 0 bases of the junction unmatched. Germline-derived CDR1 and CDR2 are SNHLY and FYNNEI. The CDR3 DNA reads TGTGCCAGCAGTGAAGCGACTAGCGGGGAAGAGACCCAGTACTTC. The encoded protein is CASSEATSGEETQYF.

Ten or more counts support this clonotype. This CDR3 is CASITGTLNTEAFF. The DNA for the CDR3 is TGTGCCAGCATCACAGGAACCTTGAACACTGAAGCTTTCTTT. The genes are TRBV28 and TRBJ1-1; TRBD1 might be the D (5 bases). Deletions cut 7 bases from V and 0 bases from J, with 12 bases between. Per germline, CDR1 MDHEN and CDR2 SYDVKM. The CDR3 is 14 amino acids.

This clonotype was counted ten times or more. The rearrangement joins TRBV6-1 to TRBJ1-5; unclear D gene. This CDR3 spans 12 amino acids. V was shortened by 3 bases and J by 9 bases, with 9 bases between the two germline ends. Germline lookup yields CDR1 MNHNS and CDR2 SASEGT. CDR3 sequence reads: CASSDLDRPQHF. The CDR3 DNA reads TGTGCCAGCAGTGACCTAGACCGGCCCCAGCATTTT.

This clonotype was counted many times. V gene TRBV2 combines with J gene TRBJ1-1; 10 bases map to TRBD1. Germline V lookup: CDR1 SNHLY, CDR2 FYNNEI. The J segment lost 2 bases and the V segment lost 7 bases, leaving 7 bases of the junction unmatched. The CDR3 is made up of 15 amino acids. The CDR3 sequence is CASTVRTGGNTEAFF. CDR3 in DNA: TGTGCCAGCACCGTTAGGACAGGGGGAAACACTGAAGCTTTCTTT.

This clonotype has at least ten counts. The chain carries TRBV7-9 and TRBJ2-1; 9 positions match TRBD1. V shed 5 bases, J shed 5 bases, and the junction held 7 bases outside the gene matches. The CDR3 contains 15 residues. Germline values: CDR1 SEHNR, CDR2 FQNEAQ (reference sequence). The CDR3 DNA follows: TGTGCCAGCAGCCCCGGGACAGGGTTGAACAATGAGCAGTTCTTC. Its translation: CASSPGTGLNNEQFF.